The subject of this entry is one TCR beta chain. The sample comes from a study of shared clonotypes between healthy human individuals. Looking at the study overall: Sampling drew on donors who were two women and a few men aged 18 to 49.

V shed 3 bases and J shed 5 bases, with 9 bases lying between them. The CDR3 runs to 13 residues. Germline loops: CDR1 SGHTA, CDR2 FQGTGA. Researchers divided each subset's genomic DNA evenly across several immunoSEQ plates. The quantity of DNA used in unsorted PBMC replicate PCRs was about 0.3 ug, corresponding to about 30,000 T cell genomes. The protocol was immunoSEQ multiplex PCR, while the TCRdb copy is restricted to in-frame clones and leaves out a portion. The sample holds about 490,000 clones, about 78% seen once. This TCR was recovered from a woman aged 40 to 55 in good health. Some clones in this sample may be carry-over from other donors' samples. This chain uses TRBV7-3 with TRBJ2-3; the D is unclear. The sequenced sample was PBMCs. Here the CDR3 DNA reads TGTGCCAGCAGCTTTAACCCCAGAGATACGCAGTATTTT. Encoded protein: CASSFNPRDTQYF.